One sample yielded the 21 T cell receptor beta chains listed below, sequenced in a study of Ad26.COV2.S vaccination and SARS-CoV-2 variants. Assay: immunoSEQ multiplex PCR; the TCRdb copy retains only in-frame clones and omits some. The data hold under 550,000 clones, with more than 75% observed a single time. Indicated treatment: some 20 received Ad26.COV2.S at low or high dose, single or two shots; 5 received placebo; per-sample allocation not given. Following the first vaccine or placebo injection, samples were taken on day 63. The sample in question was peripheral blood, obtained in a trial of Ad26.COV2.S vaccine versus placebo. Source of these receptors: a person aged 18-60 years who received the Ad26.COV2.S COVID-19 vaccine or a placebo.

This sequence joins TRBV29-1 and TRBJ2-7; D perhaps matches TRBD1 (5 bases). V was shortened by 3 bases and J by 7 bases, with 13 bases between the two germline ends. CDR3 length equals 12 residues. Germline CDR1 and CDR2: SQVTM and ANQGSEA. This CDR3 is CSVEGQGVEQYF. As DNA, the CDR3 is TGCAGCGTTGAGGGGCAAGGAGTAGAGCAGTACTTC.

This rearrangement joins TRBV11-3 to TRBJ2-5; maybe TRBD2 (6 bases). V dropped 1 base and J dropped 5 bases, with 14 bases sitting between them. This CDR3 has 15 residues. The germline gives CDR1 SGHNT, CDR2 YENEEA. CDR3 bases: TGTGCCAGCAGCTTAGGGCGGGAACCTTCGGAGACCCAGTACTTC. Translating it yields CASSLGREPSETQYF.

Of note for this clone: This CDR3 is also generated by other DNA sequences in the sample. J is TRBJ1-6 and V is TRBV4-3, with D tentatively TRBD1 (5 bases). Germline V gene sequence: CDR1 LGHNA, CDR2 YSLEER. The ends were cut back, 4 bases at V and 7 bases at J, with 5 bases in the middle. CDR3 length: 12 residues. The CDR3 sequence is CASSRGNSPLHF. The CDR3 DNA follows: TGCGCCAGCAGCCGGGGCAATTCACCCCTCCACTTT.

The V gene is TRBV10-1, the J gene TRBJ1-5, with D possibly matching TRBD1 (5 bases). Between the trimmed V and J ends, which lost 4 bases and 2 bases, there was a span of 21 bases. The CDR3 extends over 18 amino acids. The V gene's germline CDR1 is WNHNN and CDR2 SYGVQD (reference sequence). CDR3 bases: TGCGCCAGCAGTGGGGTTGGGGGAAAACAGGACCGCAATCAGCCCCAGCATTTT. Translated, it gives CASSGVGGKQDRNQPQHF.

This clone was observed a handful of times. The gene calls are TRBV5-6 and TRBJ2-1; D gene unclear. With 1 base removed from V and 0 bases from J, the gap between germline ends came to 11 bases. The CDR3 loop spans 16 amino acids. CDR1 SGHDT and CDR2 YYEEEE come from the germline V gene. The CDR3 DNA follows: TGTGCCAGCAGCTTGCTTTACCAAAGCTCCTACAATGAGCAGTTCTTC. Amino acids: CASSLLYQSSYNEQFF.

V and J are TRBV2 and TRBJ2-2, with 7 positions matching TRBD2. Looked up from germline, CDR1 is SNHLY and CDR2 is FYNNEI. Unmatched junction bases numbered 12, after V lost 4 bases and J lost 4 bases. The CDR3 loop spans 17 amino acids. CDR3 bases: TGTGCCAGCAGTGTTATTTCTCGGGGGGAGGGCACCGGGGAGCTGTTTTTT. Its translation is CASSVISRGEGTGELFF.

The V call is TRBV7-8, the J call TRBJ1-4; 10 nucleotides match TRBD1. This CDR3 has 15 amino acids. The junction had 8 bases not matched to a gene; V was cut back by 5 bases and J by 8 bases. Looked up from germline, CDR1 is SGHVS and CDR2 is FQNEAQ. The DNA of the CDR3 is TGTGCCAGCAGCCGGAGGGGGACAGGGGACGAAAAACTGTTTTTT. Translation: CASSRRGTGDEKLFF.

The chain has TRBV4-3 and TRBJ2-3; D gene ambiguous. The CDR3 spans 15 residues. Deletions cut 0 bases from V and 2 bases from J, with 9 bases between. CDR1 and CDR2 (germline): LGHNA, YSLEER. Here the CDR3 DNA reads TGCGCCAGCAGCCAAGATAAAAGGGTCACAGATACGCAGTATTTT. It specifies CASSQDKRVTDTQYF.

V gene TRBV9 combines with J gene TRBJ1-6, with TRBD1 as a possible D gene (6 bases). Trimming took off 3 bases at V and 5 bases at J, with 18 bases between the two ends. The CDR3 has 17 amino acids. Germline CDR1 SGDLS, CDR2 YYNGEE. The CDR3 sequence is CASSATAGDWDNSPLHF. The CDR3 DNA is TGTGCCAGCAGCGCAACCGCAGGGGATTGGGATAATTCACCCCTCCACTTT.

This sequence joins TRBV5-1 and TRBJ2-7, with D tentatively TRBD1 or TRBD2 (6 bases each). CDR3 size: 15 residues. CDR1 SGHRS and CDR2 YFSETQ come from the germline V gene. V dropped 2 bases and J dropped 2 bases, with 14 bases sitting between them. CDR3 sequence (DNA): TGCGCCAGCAGCTTTGAGGGGGGAACCGCCTACGAGCAGTACTTC. It yields the protein CASSFEGGTAYEQYF.

The J gene is TRBJ1-1, the V gene TRBV27, with 8 bases identical to TRBD1. V lost 5 bases, J lost 1 base, and 6 bases stayed unmatched. This CDR3 contains 15 residues. From germline, CDR1 is MNHEY and CDR2 SMNVEV (reference sequence). The CDR3 DNA follows: TGTGCCAGCAGTCTCAACAGGGGGGGGAACACTGAAGCTTTCTTT. Residues: CASSLNRGGNTEAFF.

This clone was picked up a small number of times. The CDR3 loop is CASSLGTGPGNEQFF. DNA of the CDR3: TGTGCCAGCAGCCTTGGGACAGGTCCTGGGAATGAGCAGTTCTTC. The V and J genes are TRBV3-1 (or the pseudogene TRBV3-2) and TRBJ2-1, with 8 positions matching TRBD1. Trimming at V came to 4 bases and at J to 7 bases, leaving 9 bases not matched to a gene. Germline V gives CDR1 LGHDT, CDR2 YNNKEL (reference sequence). The CDR3 consists of 15 residues.

This clone appeared a single time. The chain is built from TRBV7-9 and TRBJ2-7; 15 nucleotides match TRBD2. V lost 6 bases, J lost 2 bases, and 2 bases stayed unmatched. This CDR3 is 15 amino acids long. CDR1 and CDR2 from the germline V gene are SEHNR and FQNEAQ (reference sequence). The DNA for the CDR3 is TGTGCCAGCAGAGGACTAGCGGGGGGGACCTACGAGCAGTACTTC. Amino acids: CASRGLAGGTYEQYF.

This clone appeared many times. The chain carries TRBV10-3 and TRBJ1-5; D not resolved. The germline V gene has CDR1 ENHRY and CDR2 SYGVKD. The V end was cut by 0 bases, the J end by 6 bases, with 6 bases between. The CDR3 extends over 13 amino acids. The CDR3 reads CAISESLSQPQHF. CDR3 coding DNA: TGTGCCATCAGTGAGTCGTTAAGTCAGCCCCAGCATTTT.

This chain links TRBV19 with TRBJ1-1, with unresolved D. Trimming pared 6 bases from V and 4 bases from J, leaving 12 bases between. This CDR3 comprises 13 residues. Germline V gene data show CDR1 as LNHDA and CDR2 as SQIVND (reference sequence). CDR3 bases: TGTGCCAGTAGGACGGATCCCAGCACTGAAGCTTTCTTT. Protein sequence: CASRTDPSTEAFF.

CDR3 loop: CASSLDTNTEAFF. The CDR3 nucleotides read TGTGCCAGCAGCTTAGATACTAACACTGAAGCTTTCTTT. This chain connects TRBV11-2 to TRBJ1-1; D ambiguous. The CDR3 spans 13 residues. From germline, CDR1 is SGHAT and CDR2 FQNNGV. The V gene lost 0 bases and the J gene lost 2 bases, with 4 bases spanning the gap.

This rearrangement joins TRBV7-2 to TRBJ2-2, with 8 bases matching TRBD2. The CDR3 has 15 residues. The V gene end was trimmed by 3 bases and the J gene end by 6 bases; junction bases not matched to a gene: 6. Per germline, CDR1 SGHTA and CDR2 FQGNSA. For the CDR3, the DNA is TGTGCCAGCAGCTTGGGCTCGGGGGGGTCCGGGGAGCTGTTTTTT. As protein: CASSLGSGGSGELFF.

The rearrangement uses TRBV28 and TRBJ2-7; D not certain. The V end was cut by 5 bases, the J end by 2 bases, with 4 bases between. The CDR3 is made up of 11 amino acids. Germline V lookup: CDR1 MDHEN, CDR2 SYDVKM. The CDR3 DNA reads TGTGCCAGCAGTACGCCCTACGAGCAGTACTTC. Translation gives CASSTPYEQYF.

CDR3 sequence: CATSARDPWGKNIQYF. In DNA, the CDR3 is TGTGCCACCAGTGCCCGTGACCCCTGGGGTAAAAACATTCAGTACTTC. The chain combines TRBV24-1 with TRBJ2-4; D is uncertain. Germline assignment: CDR1 KGHDR and CDR2 SFDVKD. V shed 5 bases and J shed 4 bases, with 17 bases lying between them. This CDR3 spans 16 amino acids.

The gene calls are TRBV2 and TRBJ2-1; 10 bases agree with TRBD1. The germline gives CDR1 SNHLY, CDR2 FYNNEI. The CDR3 length is 14 residues. J gave up 5 bases and V 5 bases, and 3 bases lay outside the gene matches. The CDR3 region has the DNA TGTGCCAGCAGTACTGGGACAGGGGACAATGAGCAGTTCTTC. Translation: CASSTGTGDNEQFF. The variable domain in full, completed from reference TRBV2 and TRBJ2-1, reads EPEVTQTPSHQVTQMGQEVILRCVPISNHLYFYWYRQILGQKVEFLVSFYNNEISEKSEIFDDQFSVERPDGSNFTLKIRSTKLEDSAMYFCASSTGTGDNEQFFGPGTRLTVL.

The genes are TRBV7-6 and TRBJ2-1; 9 nucleotides agree with TRBD1. The V gene end was trimmed by 4 bases and the J gene end by 0 bases; junction bases not matched to a gene: 4. Germline loops: CDR1 SGHVS, CDR2 FNYEAQ. The CDR3 contains 16 residues. The CDR3 bases are TGTGCCAGCAGCTCTAGACAGGGGGTCTCCTACAATGAGCAGTTCTTC. Residues: CASSSRQGVSYNEQFF.